This T cell receptor (beta chain) was sequenced for a study of OX40 agonist ivuxolimab in advanced cancers. Turning to the study itself: Age averaged 60 years (range roughly 23 to 79), and roughly 82% were male. Prior checkpoint blockade (anti-PD-1, anti-PD-L1 or anti-CTLA-4) was permitted; about 40% had it. Points from the study as a whole: Low levels of normalized T-cell clonal expansion also appeared in some nonresponders.

In the case of this clone: Its antigen is not identified. The identical CDR3 is also encoded by other nucleotide sequences in the sample.

Method: immunoSEQ multiplex PCR; TCRdb's copy keeps in-frame clones and lacks some. Among 15,000 to 20,000 clones, 76% were seen once, and the ten largest hold about half. This CDR3 has 15 residues. Germline V gives CDR1 SEHNR, CDR2 FQNEAQ (reference sequence). Trimming removed 1 base from V and 2 bases from J, with 10 bases in between. At cycle 4 day 1, cycle 7 day 1, and baseline, blood was sampled. This rearrangement joins TRBV7-9 to TRBJ2-3; unclear D gene. Here the sequenced sample was CD4+ or CD8+ T cells sorted from blood, taken in a trial of the OX40 agonist ivuxolimab. The source of this sequence is an adult with an advanced solid tumor such as melanoma, head and neck, liver or kidney cancer. CDR3 residues: CASSLVEGNTDTQYF. The CDR3, as DNA: TGTGCCAGCAGCTTAGTCGAAGGGAACACAGATACGCAGTATTTT.